This paragraph covers one TCR beta chain sequence. Its target is not known. The authors made the TRB cDNA libraries by 5' RACE using UMI labels. TCRdb re-analyzed the 5' RACE reads; it lists each CDR3 protein once, without DNA. The table lists tens of thousands of distinct CDR3 sequences. The data derive from a study of CXCR3-negative and CXCR3-positive naive CD8 T cells. Overall study context: Roughly 135 million TRB reads were obtained overall (about 1.5 +/- 0.3 million per library). Study conclusions and caveats: When CXCR3-positive naive cells were set against CXCR3-negative naive cells, the former had more hydrophobic TRB CDR3s. Naive CXCR3-positive and CXCR3-negative cells shared similar TRBV-TRBJ usage, unlike memory cells. Relative to memory CD8+ cells, whose diversity was much lower, both naive subsets had comparably high diversity.

Triplicate sorting captured hundreds of thousands of cells each from every CD8+ T cell subset. The CDR3 runs to 12 residues. Germline CDR1 reads SEHNR; CDR2 reads FQNEAQ (reference sequence). The chain employs TRBV7-9 and TRBJ2-1. Material: naive CXCR3+ CD8+ T cells from blood. Subset defined: CD45RO-CCR7+CD27+CD95- naive CD8+ T cells expressing CXCR3 (TNR3+). The receptor was derived from a human donor in good health. Some clones in this sample may be carry-over from other donors' samples. CDR3: CASSARTDEQFF.